The 18 T cell receptor beta chains presented below share a single source sample, sequenced in a study of blood T cell repertoires in COVID-19. The method was immunoSEQ multiplex PCR; TCRdb's version includes in-frame clones alone and lacks a portion of them. The sample lists approximately 70,000 clones, roughly two thirds occurring once. What was sequenced was PBMCs or T cells enriched from blood (not recorded which). The receptors come from a woman aged 55-70 years who had been exposed to COVID-19.

This chain connects TRBV11-2 to TRBJ2-1; TRBD2 matches at 12 bases. The CDR3 has 16 amino acids. Germline-derived CDR1 and CDR2 are SGHAT and FQNNGV. Trimming at V came to 5 bases and at J to 6 bases, leaving 8 bases not matched to a gene. The CDR3 DNA is TGTGCCAGCAGCCCAACCGGACTAGCGGGAATCAATGAGCAGTTCTTC. Translation: CASSPTGLAGINEQFF.

The J gene is TRBJ1-1, the V gene TRBV25-1, with 7 bases lining up with TRBD1. The J segment lost 8 bases and the V segment lost 1 base, leaving 1 base of the junction unmatched. The CDR3 length is 12 residues. Looked up from germline, CDR1 is MGHDK and CDR2 is SYGVNS. This chain's CDR3 is CASSELTGEAFF. The CDR3 DNA follows: TGTGCCAGCAGTGAATTGACAGGGGAAGCTTTCTTT. The full variable domain, rest sourced from reference TRBV25-1 and TRBJ1-1, is EADIYQTPRYLVIGTGKKITLECSQTMGHDKMYWYQQDPGMELHLIHYSYGVNSTEKGDLSSESTVSRIRTEHFPLTLESARPSHTSQYLCASSELTGEAFFGQGTRLTVV.

The gene calls are TRBV10-1 and TRBJ2-6; unclear D gene. Germline loops: CDR1 WNHNN, CDR2 SYGVQD (reference sequence). Between the trimmed V and J ends, which lost 5 bases and 0 bases, there was a span of 2 bases. The CDR3 consists of 13 residues. CDR3 residues: CASSLSGANVLTF. CDR3 bases: TGCGCCAGCAGTCTCTCTGGGGCCAACGTCCTGACTTTC.

V and J are TRBV30 and TRBJ2-7, with D maybe TRBD1 (5 bases). Trimming took off 2 bases at V and 1 base at J, with 15 bases between the two ends. Germline loops: CDR1 GTSNPN, CDR2 SVGIG (reference sequence). CDR3 length: 15 residues. The CDR3 bases are TGTGCCTGGAGTAATTTCCAGGGTAGGTCCTACGAGCAGTACTTC. It yields the protein CAWSNFQGRSYEQYF.

This chain uses TRBV19 with TRBJ2-5; TRBD2 is a possible D gene (6 bases). Trimming shortened V by 1 base and J by 4 bases, and 7 bases separated the two germline ends. Looked up from germline, CDR1 is LNHDA and CDR2 is SQIVND (reference sequence). This CDR3 has 13 residues. DNA for the CDR3: TGTGCCAGTAGTATAGTGGGGGGAGAGACCCAGTACTTC. This sequence encodes CASSIVGGETQYF.

The V gene is TRBV7-2, the J gene TRBJ2-2; a weak D match, TRBD1 (6 bases). The CDR3 has 16 residues. From germline, CDR1 is SGHTA and CDR2 FQGNSA. Deletions cut 8 bases from V and 6 bases from J, with 22 bases between. CDR3 coding DNA: TGTGCCAGCCGGCCCGCGACAGGATGGGATGCCGGGGAGCTGTTTTTT. Translation: CASRPATGWDAGELFF.

The chain uses TRBV24-1 and TRBJ1-2, with a tentative D call TRBD1 (6 bases). CDR1 and CDR2 from the germline V gene are KGHDR and SFDVKD. The V end lost 9 bases, the J end lost 4 bases, and 14 bases lay between the germline ends. The CDR3 contains 13 residues. CDR3 sequence reads: CATRDTGGYGYTF. The CDR3 coding sequence is TGTGCCACCCGGGACACCGGCGGCTATGGCTACACCTTC.

A single count supports this clone. The chain is built from TRBV7-9 and TRBJ2-7; D unresolved. The CDR3 sequence is 12 residues long. Between the trimmed V and J ends, which lost 5 bases and 6 bases, there was a span of 11 bases. CDR1 is SEHNR and CDR2 is FQNEAQ in the germline V gene (reference sequence). CDR3 sequence (DNA): TGTGCCAGCAGCCCGCCCAACAGCGAGCAGTACTTC. Encoded protein: CASSPPNSEQYF.

In this sample, this clone turned up a few times. The rearrangement uses TRBV11-2 and TRBJ1-3; perhaps TRBD1 as D (6 bases). The CDR3 extends over 16 amino acids. Trimming took off 5 bases at V and 0 bases at J, with 14 bases between the two ends. From germline, CDR1 is SGHAT and CDR2 FQNNGV. This CDR3 reads CASSRGRGSSGNTIYF. The CDR3 nucleotides are TGTGCCAGCAGCCGCGGGAGGGGGAGCTCTGGAAACACCATATATTTT.

V and J are TRBV5-1 and TRBJ2-5; maybe TRBD1 (7 bases). Germline CDR1 and CDR2: SGHRS and YFSETQ. The V end was cut by 3 bases, the J end by 0 bases, with 12 bases between. This CDR3 spans 15 amino acids. CDR3 in amino acids: CASSWGDRYQETQYF. CDR3 DNA sequence: TGCGCCAGCAGCTGGGGGGACAGATACCAAGAGACCCAGTACTTC. Filled out from reference TRBV5-1 and TRBJ2-5, the complete variable domain reads KAGVTQTPRYLIKTRGQQVTLSCSPISGHRSVSWYQQTPGQGLQFLFEYFSETQRNKGNFPGRFSGRQFSNSRSEMNVSTLELGDSALYLCASSWGDRYQETQYFGPGTRLLVL.

The V gene is TRBV19, the J gene TRBJ1-5, with 12 bases aligning to TRBD1. This CDR3 contains 14 residues. The V and J ends lost 4 bases and 11 bases, in that order; junction bases with no gene match: 6. Germline values: CDR1 LNHDA, CDR2 SQIVND (reference sequence). CDR3 residues: CASSRGQGAGAQHF. In DNA form, the CDR3 reads TGTGCCAGTAGTAGGGGACAGGGGGCAGGGGCCCAGCATTTT.

The table lists this clone with a few counts. This sequence joins TRBV27 and TRBJ1-6, with 9 nucleotides matching TRBD1. The CDR3 is 17 residues long. V shed 6 bases, J shed 10 bases, and the junction held 16 bases outside the gene matches. CDR1 MNHEY and CDR2 SMNVEV come from the germline V gene (reference sequence). The CDR3 nucleotides read TGTGCCAGCAGCCAACGACAGACAGGGGGTCTAGGATCACCCCTCCACTTT. Translating gives CASSQRQTGGLGSPLHF.

The chain carries TRBV30 and TRBJ2-1; no definite D call. Germline CDR1 and CDR2: GTSNPN and SVGIG (reference sequence). V was trimmed by 2 bases and J by 5 bases, leaving 16 bases between them. This CDR3 has 15 amino acids. This chain's CDR3 is CAWSTGHPNDNEQFF. For the CDR3, the DNA is TGTGCCTGGAGTACCGGTCATCCAAACGACAATGAGCAGTTCTTC.

The chain recombines TRBV10-3 with TRBJ1-5; maybe TRBD1 (5 bases). The CDR3 totals 14 residues. V was shortened by 3 bases and J by 3 bases, with 9 bases between the two germline ends. Germline-derived CDR1 and CDR2 are ENHRY and SYGVKD. The CDR3 sequence is CAISDRVDNQPQHF. DNA for the CDR3: TGTGCCATCAGTGACAGGGTGGACAATCAGCCCCAGCATTTT.

The chain links TRBV4-3 to TRBJ1-2; no firm D call. Trimming stripped 0 bases from V and 1 base from J, with 6 bases between. Germline CDR1 and CDR2: LGHNA and YSLEER. The CDR3 runs to 14 residues. CDR3 in DNA: TGCGCCAGCAGCCAAGATAATAGTAACTATGGCTACACCTTC. It translates to CASSQDNSNYGYTF.

V usage is TRBV10-3 and J usage is TRBJ2-7, with 7 positions matching TRBD2. J lost 3 bases, V lost 3 bases, and 5 bases had no gene match. CDR1 ENHRY and CDR2 SYGVKD come from the germline V gene. The CDR3 has 14 residues. CDR3 sequence reads: CAISDMASGYEQYF. The CDR3 nucleotides read TGTGCCATCAGTGATATGGCTAGCGGCTACGAGCAGTACTTC.

The CDR3 loop reads CATGRAKGGVEQYF. The CDR3 nucleotides read TGTGCGACTGGGAGGGCAAAAGGAGGGGTCGAGCAGTACTTC. This chain connects TRBV2 to TRBJ2-7, with 7 bases fitting TRBD2. The CDR3 extends over 14 amino acids. Per the germline V gene, CDR1 is SNHLY and CDR2 is FYNNEI. Filled out from reference TRBV2 and TRBJ2-7, the complete variable domain reads EPEVTQTPSHQVTQMGQEVILRCVPISNHLYFYWYRQILGQKVEFLVSFYNNEISEKSEIFDDQFSVERPDGSNFTLKIRSTKLEDSAMYFCATGRAKGGVEQYFGPGTRLTVT.

The chain employs TRBV18 and TRBJ1-4, with TRBD1 as a possible D gene (5 bases). Germline lookup yields CDR1 KGHSH and CDR2 LQKENI. CDR3 size: 16 residues. Trimming took off 5 bases at V and 0 bases at J, with 13 bases between the two ends. CDR3 sequence reads: CASSKGGTSTNEKLFF. CDR3 nucleotides: TGTGCCAGCTCAAAGGGCGGGACCTCAACTAATGAAAAACTGTTTTTT.